These T cell receptor beta chains were read from a single sample in a study of Ad26.COV2.S vaccination and SARS-CoV-2 variants. Only in-frame clones appear in the TCRdb table, and some are missing; sequencing was by immunoSEQ multiplex PCR. The repertoire includes 300,000 to 400,000 clones, roughly 84% of them detected once, and roughly 3.1% sits in the top ten. This specimen consisted of peripheral blood, obtained in a trial of Ad26.COV2.S vaccine versus placebo. These receptor sequences come from a person between 18 and 60 years old who received the Ad26.COV2.S COVID-19 vaccine or a placebo. The CDR3 runs from the conserved cysteine through the conserved F or W. Each record gives: V gene, D gene, clone size, J gene, CDR3 DNA, CDR3 protein. D genes are given only for firm matches. Part of the rows lack a size; the others show once, few, many or a class for expanded clones.

V gene: TRBV20-1; D gene: .; clone size: .; J gene: TRBJ1-2; CDR3 DNA: TGCAGTGCTAGAGAAGGCTACACCTTC; CDR3 protein: CSAREGYTF
V gene: TRBV7-9; D gene: TRBD1; clone size: .; J gene: TRBJ2-7; CDR3 DNA: TGTGCCAGCAGCGCTCGGACAGGGGGTATCTACGAGCAGTACTTC; CDR3 protein: CASSARTGGIYEQYF
V gene: TRBV10-3; D gene: TRBD1; clone size: .; J gene: TRBJ2-7; CDR3 DNA: TGTGCCATCAGTGGGACAGGGTACGAGCAGTACTTC; CDR3 protein: CAISGTGYEQYF
V gene: TRBV27; D gene: TRBD1; clone size: .; J gene: TRBJ2-1; CDR3 DNA: TGTGCCAGCAGTTTGCAGACAGGGTCTCGGGAGCAGTTCTTC; CDR3 protein: CASSLQTGSREQFF
V gene: TRBV6-2/TRBV6-3; D gene: .; clone size: .; J gene: TRBJ2-3; CDR3 DNA: TGTGCCAGCAGTTACGGGGGGACCGGGGCGCAGTATTTT; CDR3 protein: CASSYGGTGAQYF
V gene: TRBV11-3; D gene: TRBD2; clone size: .; J gene: TRBJ2-1; CDR3 DNA: TGTGCCAGCAGCTTAGTTGGCGGGAGCCGATCGGGAAATGAGCAGTTCTTC; CDR3 protein: CASSLVGGSRSGNEQFF
V gene: TRBV14; D gene: .; clone size: few; J gene: TRBJ1-2; CDR3 DNA: TGTGCCAGCAGCCCACGGGCCCAAACGGTCCTTAACACACATGGCTACACCTTC; CDR3 protein: CASSPRAQTVLNTHGYTF
V gene: TRBV2; D gene: .; clone size: few; J gene: TRBJ1-5; CDR3 DNA: TGTGCCAGCAGTGAAGCTTGGCGGGGAGGTCACAATCAGCCCCAGCATTTT; CDR3 protein: CASSEAWRGGHNQPQHF
V gene: TRBV2; D gene: .; clone size: .; J gene: TRBJ2-2; CDR3 DNA: TGTGCCAGCACCCCGGGAGCGAACACCGGGGAGCTGTTTTTT; CDR3 protein: CASTPGANTGELFF
V gene: TRBV6-5; D gene: TRBD2; clone size: .; J gene: TRBJ2-1; CDR3 DNA: TGTGCCAGCAAGCCTAGCGGATACCACAATGAGCAGTTCTTC; CDR3 protein: CASKPSGYHNEQFF
V gene: TRBV30; D gene: .; clone size: .; J gene: TRBJ2-2; CDR3 DNA: TGTGCCTGGAGTGTTAAGGGGTTGACCGGGGAGCTGTTTTTT; CDR3 protein: CAWSVKGLTGELFF
V gene: TRBV4-3; D gene: .; clone size: .; J gene: TRBJ1-2; CDR3 DNA: TGCGCCAGCAGCCAAGAATACAGGCTTACTAACTATGGCTACACCTTC; CDR3 protein: CASSQEYRLTNYGYTF
V gene: TRBV2; D gene: TRBD1; clone size: .; J gene: TRBJ1-5; CDR3 DNA: TGTGCCAGCGAACCCCGGGACAGGGGGCCAAATCAGCCCCAGCATTTT; CDR3 protein: CASEPRDRGPNQPQHF
V gene: TRBV10-3; D gene: .; clone size: .; J gene: TRBJ2-5; CDR3 DNA: TGTGCCACAAAACAGGGAAGACAAGAGACCCAGTACTTC; CDR3 protein: CATKQGRQETQYF
V gene: TRBV15; D gene: .; clone size: .; J gene: TRBJ1-2; CDR3 DNA: TGTGCCACCAGCAGAGTCGCTGCAGGCGATGGCTACACCTTC; CDR3 protein: CATSRVAAGDGYTF
V gene: TRBV12-3/TRBV12-4; D gene: .; clone size: .; J gene: TRBJ2-3; CDR3 DNA: TGTGCCAGCAGTGAGGACAACTTGGATACGCAGTATTTT; CDR3 protein: CASSEDNLDTQYF
V gene: TRBV6-2/TRBV6-3; D gene: TRBD1; clone size: .; J gene: TRBJ2-7; CDR3 DNA: TGTGCCAGCAGTTACGTGGTGGGACAGGGCTTCTACGAGCAGTACTTC; CDR3 protein: CASSYVVGQGFYEQYF
V gene: TRBV4-1; D gene: .; clone size: .; J gene: TRBJ2-7; CDR3 DNA: TGCGCCAGCAGCCACAGAGGAGGAAGGGGGATGGAGGAGCAGTACTTC; CDR3 protein: CASSHRGGRGMEEQYF
V gene: TRBV27; D gene: .; clone size: .; J gene: TRBJ2-7; CDR3 DNA: TGTGCCAGCAGTCTCATAGGTAGCTCTAGAGAGCAGTACTTC; CDR3 protein: CASSLIGSSREQYF
V gene: TRBV10-1; D gene: .; clone size: .; J gene: TRBJ2-2; CDR3 DNA: TGCGCCAGCAACCAACAGGGCTCCGGGGAGCTGTTTTTT; CDR3 protein: CASNQQGSGELFF
V gene: TRBV28; D gene: .; clone size: .; J gene: TRBJ2-5; CDR3 DNA: TGTGCCAGCAGTTTAACGGCCAAAGAGACCCAGTACTTC; CDR3 protein: CASSLTAKETQYF
V gene: TRBV9; D gene: .; clone size: .; J gene: TRBJ2-1; CDR3 DNA: TGTGCCAGCAGCGTAGATGGGGGCGGGCCACGGGGAGATGAGCAGTTCTTC; CDR3 protein: CASSVDGGGPRGDEQFF
V gene: TRBV15; D gene: .; clone size: few; J gene: TRBJ2-5; CDR3 DNA: TGTGCCACCAGCAGAGATCCTGGGCAGCAAGAGACCCAGTACTTC; CDR3 protein: CATSRDPGQQETQYF
V gene: TRBV27; D gene: .; clone size: .; J gene: TRBJ2-7; CDR3 DNA: TGTGCCAGCCTTAACTTGCAGGGGCGCGAGCAGTACTTC; CDR3 protein: CASLNLQGREQYF
V gene: TRBV10-3; D gene: .; clone size: .; J gene: TRBJ1-1; CDR3 DNA: TGTGCCATCAGGAGGGGAGGGGGACACGGCATGAACACTGAAGCTTTCTTT; CDR3 protein: CAIRRGGGHGMNTEAFF
V gene: TRBV25-1; D gene: .; clone size: .; J gene: TRBJ1-4; CDR3 DNA: TGTGCCAGCAGTGAGTCTCGGGCAGGAAATGAAAAACTGTTTTTT; CDR3 protein: CASSESRAGNEKLFF
V gene: TRBV19; D gene: .; clone size: few; J gene: TRBJ2-7; CDR3 DNA: TGTGCCAGTACCCATACTAGGTCGAGCGAGCAGTACTTC; CDR3 protein: CASTHTRSSEQYF
V gene: TRBV6-5; D gene: TRBD2; clone size: .; J gene: TRBJ2-1; CDR3 DNA: TGTGCCAGCAGCATAGCGGGGCTTTACAATGAGCAGTTCTTC; CDR3 protein: CASSIAGLYNEQFF
V gene: TRBV18; D gene: .; clone size: .; J gene: TRBJ2-1; CDR3 DNA: TGTGCCAGCTCACCACGGAACGGGGGGCCGCACTACAATGAGCAGTTCTTC; CDR3 protein: CASSPRNGGPHYNEQFF
V gene: TRBV5-6; D gene: TRBD2; clone size: .; J gene: TRBJ2-5; CDR3 DNA: TGTGCCAGCAGCTTGTACCAGGGCGGGGGGGCCCAAGAGACCCAGTACTTC; CDR3 protein: CASSLYQGGGAQETQYF
V gene: TRBV27; D gene: .; clone size: .; J gene: TRBJ2-7; CDR3 DNA: TGTGCCAGCAGTGATAGCGATCGGGGCTCCTACGAGCAGTACTTC; CDR3 protein: CASSDSDRGSYEQYF
V gene: TRBV28; D gene: .; clone size: once; J gene: TRBJ1-2; CDR3 DNA: TGTGCCAGCATCCTAGGCGGGGGCGCGGGCTATGGCTACACCTTC; CDR3 protein: CASILGGGAGYGYTF
V gene: TRBV7-9; D gene: TRBD1; clone size: .; J gene: TRBJ1-6; CDR3 DNA: TGTGCCAGCAGCTTAACAGGACAGGGTGATTCACCCCTCCACTTT; CDR3 protein: CASSLTGQGDSPLHF
V gene: TRBV2; D gene: TRBD1; clone size: once; J gene: TRBJ1-6; CDR3 DNA: TGTGCCAGCACCCTCGGACAGGCCCAATATAATTCACCCCTCCACTTT; CDR3 protein: CASTLGQAQYNSPLHF
V gene: TRBV30; D gene: .; clone size: few; J gene: TRBJ2-3; CDR3 DNA: TGTGCCGTCAGGAGGGGGGGCCTTACAGATACGCAGTATTTT; CDR3 protein: CAVRRGGLTDTQYF
V gene: TRBV27; D gene: TRBD1; clone size: .; J gene: TRBJ1-4; CDR3 DNA: TGTGCCAGCAGTTTATCGGGACAGGGGGGAGCAACTAATGAAAAACTGTTTTTT; CDR3 protein: CASSLSGQGGATNEKLFF
V gene: TRBV6-4; D gene: TRBD2; clone size: .; J gene: TRBJ2-2; CDR3 DNA: TGTGCCAGCAGCGATGGACTAGCGGGCACCGGGGAGCTGTTTTTT; CDR3 protein: CASSDGLAGTGELFF
V gene: TRBV5-1; D gene: .; clone size: .; J gene: TRBJ1-2; CDR3 DNA: TGCGCCAGCAGCTTACAGAACAACTATGGCTACACCTTC; CDR3 protein: CASSLQNNYGYTF
V gene: TRBV7-9; D gene: .; clone size: .; J gene: TRBJ1-2; CDR3 DNA: TGTGCCAGCAGTCCCGGGACGGGGGCGGACTATGGCTACACCTTC; CDR3 protein: CASSPGTGADYGYTF